The next 2 T cell receptor beta chains were all read from a single sample in a study of molecular identifiers for immune sequencing clone quantification. TCRdb processed the PCR reads anew with MiXCR; each CDR3 protein has one entry. The sample lists 35,000 or so distinct CDR3 sequences, roughly 19% seen once, with about 1% in the top ten. Sequenced material: naive CD8+ T cells from blood, with Jurkat cell RNA spiked in. Sample subset: FACS-sorted CD8+CD4-CCR7+CD45RA+ naive T cells. These receptors came from a human donor in good health. Some libraries in this study had Jurkat cell RNA spiked in.

To note about this clonotype: A read error is possible here, since a much larger clone lies one base away. The rearrangement uses TRBV9 and TRBJ2-1; D not resolved. The germline V gene has CDR1 SGDLS and CDR2 YYNGEE. This CDR3 is 12 amino acids long. CDR3 residues: CASGVSYNEQFF. The CDR3 DNA sequence: TGTGCCAGCGGCGTTAGCTACAATGAGCAGTTCTTC. Filled out from reference TRBV9 and TRBJ2-1, the complete variable domain reads DSGVTQTPKHLITATGQRVTLRCSPRSGDLSVYWYQQSLDQGLQFLIQYYNGEERAKGNILERFSAQQFPDLHSELNLSSLELGDSALYFCASGVSYNEQFFGPGTRLTVL.

The CDR3 DNA reads TGTGCCAGCAGCACGTGGGGAGAGCAAGAGACCCAGTACTTC. Translating gives CASSTWGEQETQYF. This rearrangement joins TRBV12-3 or TRBV12-4 to TRBJ2-5, with D perhaps TRBD2 (5 bases). This CDR3 contains 14 residues. The V end lost 6 bases, the J end lost 2 bases, and 13 bases lay between the germline ends.